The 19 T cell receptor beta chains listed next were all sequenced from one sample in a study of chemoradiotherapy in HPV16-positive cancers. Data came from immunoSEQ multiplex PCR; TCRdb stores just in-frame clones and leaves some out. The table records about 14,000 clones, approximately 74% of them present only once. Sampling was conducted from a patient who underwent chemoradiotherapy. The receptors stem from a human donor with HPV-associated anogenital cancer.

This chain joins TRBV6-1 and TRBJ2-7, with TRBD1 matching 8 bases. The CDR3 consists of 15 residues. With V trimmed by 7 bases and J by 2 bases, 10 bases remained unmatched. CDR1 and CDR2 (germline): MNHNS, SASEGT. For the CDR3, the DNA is TGTGCCAGCACCCTCTACGGGGACAGGACCTACGAGCAGTACTTC. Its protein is CASTLYGDRTYEQYF.

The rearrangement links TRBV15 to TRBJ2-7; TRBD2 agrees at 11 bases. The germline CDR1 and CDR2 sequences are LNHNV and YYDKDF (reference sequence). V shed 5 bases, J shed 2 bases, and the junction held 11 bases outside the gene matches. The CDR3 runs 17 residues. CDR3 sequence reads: CATSAPGTSGTTYEQYF. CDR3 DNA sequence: TGTGCCACCAGCGCCCCCGGGACTAGCGGTACGACCTACGAGCAGTACTTC.

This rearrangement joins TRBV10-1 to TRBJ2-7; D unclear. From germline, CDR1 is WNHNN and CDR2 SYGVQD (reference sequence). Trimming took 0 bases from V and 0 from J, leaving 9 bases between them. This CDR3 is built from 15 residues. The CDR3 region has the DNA TGCGCCAGCAGTGAGTCGAGAGGATTCTCCTACGAGCAGTACTTC. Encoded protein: CASSESRGFSYEQYF.

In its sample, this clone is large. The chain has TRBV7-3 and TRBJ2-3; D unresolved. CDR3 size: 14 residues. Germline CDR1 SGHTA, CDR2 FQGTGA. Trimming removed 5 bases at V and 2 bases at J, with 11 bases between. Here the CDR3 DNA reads TGTGCCAGCAGCCCAAGCGTCTCCACAGATACGCAGTATTTT. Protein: CASSPSVSTDTQYF. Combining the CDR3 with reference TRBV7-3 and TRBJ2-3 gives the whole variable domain GAGVSQTPSNKVTEKGKYVELRCDPISGHTALYWYRQSLGQGPEFLIYFQGTGAADDSGLPNDRFFAVRPEGSVSTLKIQRTERGDSAVYLCASSPSVSTDTQYFGPGTRLTVL.

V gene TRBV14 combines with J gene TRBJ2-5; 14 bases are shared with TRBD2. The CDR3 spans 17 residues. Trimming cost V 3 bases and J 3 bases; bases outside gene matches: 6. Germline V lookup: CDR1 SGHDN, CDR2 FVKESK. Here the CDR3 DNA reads TGTGCCAGCAGCCAGCCGGGACTAGCGGGAGTAGAAGAGACCCAGTACTTC. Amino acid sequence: CASSQPGLAGVEETQYF.

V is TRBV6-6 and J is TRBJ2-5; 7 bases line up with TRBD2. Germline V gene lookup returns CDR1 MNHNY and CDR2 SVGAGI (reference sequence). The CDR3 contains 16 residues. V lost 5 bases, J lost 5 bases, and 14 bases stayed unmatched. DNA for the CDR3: TGTGCCAGCAGTCCCCTTAACGGGAGGACCGGGGAGACCCAGTACTTC. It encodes CASSPLNGRTGETQYF.

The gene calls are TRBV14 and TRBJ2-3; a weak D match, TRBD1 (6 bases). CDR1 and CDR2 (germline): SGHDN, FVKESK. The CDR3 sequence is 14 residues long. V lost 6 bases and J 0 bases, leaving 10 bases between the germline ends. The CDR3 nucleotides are TGTGCCAGCAGACAGGGAAGAAGCACAGATACGCAGTATTTT. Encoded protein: CASRQGRSTDTQYF.

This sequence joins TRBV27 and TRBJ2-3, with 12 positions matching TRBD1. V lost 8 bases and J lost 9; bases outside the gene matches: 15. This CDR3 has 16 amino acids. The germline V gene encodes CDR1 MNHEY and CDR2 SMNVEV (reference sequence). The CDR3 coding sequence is TGTGCCAGCGAAACCTCCGGGACAGGGGGCATAGGAACGCAGTATTTT. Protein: CASETSGTGGIGTQYF.

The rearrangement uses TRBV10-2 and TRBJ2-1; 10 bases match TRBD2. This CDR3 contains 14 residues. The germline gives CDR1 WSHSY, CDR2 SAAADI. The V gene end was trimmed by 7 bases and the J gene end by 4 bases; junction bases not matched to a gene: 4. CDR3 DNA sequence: TGCGCCAGCAATCCGGGACTAGCGTACAATGAGCAGTTCTTC. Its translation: CASNPGLAYNEQFF.

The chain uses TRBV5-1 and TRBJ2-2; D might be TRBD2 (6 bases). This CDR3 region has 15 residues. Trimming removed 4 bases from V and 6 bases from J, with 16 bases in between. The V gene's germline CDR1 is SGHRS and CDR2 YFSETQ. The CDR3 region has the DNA TGCGCCAGCAGCCGGGAGACACCCGGATCCGGGGAGCTGTTTTTT. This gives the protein CASSRETPGSGELFF.

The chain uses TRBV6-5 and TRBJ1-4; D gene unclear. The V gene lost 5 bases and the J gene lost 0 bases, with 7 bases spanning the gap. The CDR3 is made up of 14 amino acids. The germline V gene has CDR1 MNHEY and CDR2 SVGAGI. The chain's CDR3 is CASSPSSTNEKLFF. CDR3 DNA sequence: TGTGCCAGCAGTCCGAGTTCAACTAATGAAAAACTGTTTTTT.

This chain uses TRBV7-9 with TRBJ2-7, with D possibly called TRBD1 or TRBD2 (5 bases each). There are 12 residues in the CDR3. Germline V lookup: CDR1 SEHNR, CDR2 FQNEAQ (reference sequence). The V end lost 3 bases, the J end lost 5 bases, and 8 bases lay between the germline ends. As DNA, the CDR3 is TGTGCCAGCAGCTTGATGGGGGACGAGCAGTACTTC. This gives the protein CASSLMGDEQYF.

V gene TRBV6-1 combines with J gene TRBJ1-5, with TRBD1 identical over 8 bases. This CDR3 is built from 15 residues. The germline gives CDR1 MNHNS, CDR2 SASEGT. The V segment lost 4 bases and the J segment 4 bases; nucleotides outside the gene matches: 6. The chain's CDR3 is CASSAHRGRNQPQHF. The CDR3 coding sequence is TGTGCCAGCAGTGCCCACAGGGGGAGGAATCAGCCCCAGCATTTT.

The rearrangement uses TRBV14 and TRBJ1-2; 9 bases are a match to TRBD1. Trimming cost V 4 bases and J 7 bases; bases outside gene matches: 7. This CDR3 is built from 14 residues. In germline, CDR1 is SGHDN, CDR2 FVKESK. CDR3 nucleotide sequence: TGTGCCAGCAGCCCACGGACAGGGGCTAGTGGCTACACCTTC. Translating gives CASSPRTGASGYTF.

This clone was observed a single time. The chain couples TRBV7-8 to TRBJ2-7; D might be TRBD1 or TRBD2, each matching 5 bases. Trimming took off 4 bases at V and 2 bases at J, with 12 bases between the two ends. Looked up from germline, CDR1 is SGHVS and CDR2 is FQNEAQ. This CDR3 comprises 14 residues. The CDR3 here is CASSYLGTAYEQYF. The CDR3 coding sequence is TGTGCCAGCAGCTATCTAGGGACGGCCTACGAGCAGTACTTC.

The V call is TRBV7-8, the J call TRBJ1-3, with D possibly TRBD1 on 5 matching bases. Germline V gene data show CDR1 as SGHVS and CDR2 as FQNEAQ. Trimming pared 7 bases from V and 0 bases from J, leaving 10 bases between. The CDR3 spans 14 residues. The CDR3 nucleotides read TGTGCCAGCATCCGGGGGAGCTCTGGAAACACCATATATTTT. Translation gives CASIRGSSGNTIYF.

The CDR3: CASSDRTGAGTGELFF. The CDR3 coding sequence is TGTGCCAGCAGCGACCGGACAGGGGCGGGTACCGGGGAGCTGTTTTTT. The chain has TRBV9 and TRBJ2-2; TRBD1 agrees at 9 bases. The CDR3 totals 16 residues. Germline-derived CDR1 and CDR2 are SGDLS and YYNGEE. J lost 5 bases, V lost 3 bases, and 8 bases had no gene match. The whole variable domain, remainder taken from reference TRBV9 and TRBJ2-2, is DSGVTQTPKHLITATGQRVTLRCSPRSGDLSVYWYQQSLDQGLQFLIQYYNGEERAKGNILERFSAQQFPDLHSELNLSSLELGDSALYFCASSDRTGAGTGELFFGEGSRLTVL.

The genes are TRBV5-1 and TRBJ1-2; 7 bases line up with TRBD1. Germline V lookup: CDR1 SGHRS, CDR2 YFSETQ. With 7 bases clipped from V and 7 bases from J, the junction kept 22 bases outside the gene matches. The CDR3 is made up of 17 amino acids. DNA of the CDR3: TGCGCCAGCGCTGTCAGTCCGACAGGGAGGGGTGGAAGTGGCTACACCTTC. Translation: CASAVSPTGRGGSGYTF. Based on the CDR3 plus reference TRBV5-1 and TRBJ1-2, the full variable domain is KAGVTQTPRYLIKTRGQQVTLSCSPISGHRSVSWYQQTPGQGLQFLFEYFSETQRNKGNFPGRFSGRQFSNSRSEMNVSTLELGDSALYLCASAVSPTGRGGSGYTFGSGTRLTVV.

This CDR3 reads CASSFRRDSSYEQYF. The CDR3 DNA reads TGTGCCAGCAGCTTCCGGAGGGATAGCTCCTACGAGCAGTACTTC. This chain connects TRBV5-5 to TRBJ2-7, with TRBD2 as a possible D gene (6 bases). The CDR3 consists of 15 residues. V lost 2 bases to trimming and J lost 0 bases, with 12 bases between them. Germline assignment: CDR1 SGHKS and CDR2 YYEKEE (reference sequence).